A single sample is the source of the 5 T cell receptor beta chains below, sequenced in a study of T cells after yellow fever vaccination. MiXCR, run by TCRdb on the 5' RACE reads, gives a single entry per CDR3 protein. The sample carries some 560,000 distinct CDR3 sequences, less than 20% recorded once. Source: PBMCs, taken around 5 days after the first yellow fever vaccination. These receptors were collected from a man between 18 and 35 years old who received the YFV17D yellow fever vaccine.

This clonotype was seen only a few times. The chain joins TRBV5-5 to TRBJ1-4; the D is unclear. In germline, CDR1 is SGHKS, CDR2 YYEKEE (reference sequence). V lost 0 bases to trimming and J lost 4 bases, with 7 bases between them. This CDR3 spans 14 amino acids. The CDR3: CASSLERFNEKLFF. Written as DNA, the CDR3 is TGTGCCAGCAGCTTGGAAAGGTTTAATGAAAAACTGTTTTTT. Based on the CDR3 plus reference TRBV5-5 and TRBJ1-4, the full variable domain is DAGVTQSPTHLIKTRGQQVTLRCSPISGHKSVSWYQQVLGQGPQFIFQYYEKEERGRGNFPDRFSARQFPNYSSELNVNALLLGDSALYLCASSLERFNEKLFFGSGTQLSVL.

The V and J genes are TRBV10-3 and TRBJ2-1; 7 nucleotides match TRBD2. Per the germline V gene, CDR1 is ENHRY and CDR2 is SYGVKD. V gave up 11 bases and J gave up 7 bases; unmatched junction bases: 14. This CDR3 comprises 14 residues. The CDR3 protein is CALWGGGGVNEQFF. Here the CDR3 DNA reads TGTGCCTTATGGGGAGGCGGGGGAGTGAATGAGCAGTTCTTC.

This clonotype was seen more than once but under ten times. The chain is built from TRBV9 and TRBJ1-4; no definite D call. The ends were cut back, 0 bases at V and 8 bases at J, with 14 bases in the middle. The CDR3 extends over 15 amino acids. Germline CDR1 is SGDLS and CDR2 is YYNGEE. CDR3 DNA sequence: TGTGCCAGCAGCGTAGGGCTGACGGGAGGGGAAAAACTGTTTTTT. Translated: CASSVGLTGGEKLFF.

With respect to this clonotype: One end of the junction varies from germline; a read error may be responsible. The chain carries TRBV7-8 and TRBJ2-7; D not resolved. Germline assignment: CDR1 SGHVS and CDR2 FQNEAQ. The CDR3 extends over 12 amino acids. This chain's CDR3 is CASSFPLYELYF. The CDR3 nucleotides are TGTGCCAGCAGCTTTCCTCTATACGAGCTGTACTTC. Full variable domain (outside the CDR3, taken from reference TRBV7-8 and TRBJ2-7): GAGVSQSPRYKVAKRGQDVALRCDPISGHVSLFWYQQALGQGPEFLTYFQNEAQLDKSGLPSDRFFAERPEGSVSTLKIQRTQQEDSAVYLCASSFPLYELYFGPGTRLTVT.

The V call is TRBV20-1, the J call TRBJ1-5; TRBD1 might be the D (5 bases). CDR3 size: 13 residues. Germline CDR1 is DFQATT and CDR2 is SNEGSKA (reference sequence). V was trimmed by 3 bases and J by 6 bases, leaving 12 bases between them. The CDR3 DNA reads TGCAGTGCTAGCCCCAGGGTGGGTCAGCCCCAGCATTTT. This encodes CSASPRVGQPQHF.